The rows below give T cell receptor beta chains drawn from one sample of a study of cytotoxic CD8 clonotypes in ibrutinib-treated CLL. TCRdb's table, derived via immunoSEQ multiplex PCR, lists solely in-frame clones and lacks some. The sample shows 200,000 or so clones, more than 65% of them seen only once. This specimen was PBMCs, taken after 12 months of ibrutinib treatment. All receptors come from a human donor with chronic lymphocytic leukemia. The CDR3 runs from the conserved cysteine through the conserved F or W. A D gene is named only where the DNA matches it firmly. Size tells how often a clone was seen (once, few, many) or the class of an expanded clone, and some rows leave it out.

v_gene: TRBV7-9; abundance: .; d_gene: TRBD1; j_gene: TRBJ1-1; CDR3aa: CASGIRQGEGSEAFF; CDR3nt: TGTGCCAGCGGTATACGACAGGGAGAGGGGTCCGAAGCTTTCTTT
v_gene: TRBV9; abundance: .; d_gene: .; j_gene: TRBJ1-4; CDR3aa: CASSARLGGNEKLFF; CDR3nt: TGTGCCAGCAGCGCCCGCTTAGGGGGGAATGAAAAACTGTTTTTT
v_gene: TRBV29-1; abundance: .; d_gene: .; j_gene: TRBJ2-1; CDR3aa: CSVLPGAYNEQFF; CDR3nt: TGCAGCGTCCTCCCAGGGGCTTACAATGAGCAGTTCTTC
v_gene: TRBV12-2; abundance: .; d_gene: .; j_gene: TRBJ1-4; CDR3aa: CASRRIGRGISEKLFF; CDR3nt: TGTGCAAGTCGCCGGATAGGTAGGGGTATTAGTGAAAAACTGTTTTTT
v_gene: TRBV7-3; abundance: .; d_gene: .; j_gene: TRBJ2-3; CDR3aa: CASSLMQGRTDTQYF; CDR3nt: TGTGCCAGCAGCTTAATGCAGGGAAGAACAGATACGCAGTATTTT
v_gene: TRBV29-1; abundance: .; d_gene: .; j_gene: TRBJ2-1; CDR3aa: CSVDGPFGEQFF; CDR3nt: TGCAGCGTTGACGGCCCGTTTGGGGAGCAGTTCTTC
v_gene: TRBV30; abundance: few; d_gene: .; j_gene: TRBJ2-6; CDR3aa: CAWRTGANVLTF; CDR3nt: TGTGCCTGGAGAACTGGGGCCAACGTCCTGACTTTC
v_gene: TRBV29-1; abundance: .; d_gene: .; j_gene: TRBJ1-4; CDR3aa: CSVAGAGGEKLFF; CDR3nt: TGCAGCGTTGCAGGGGCTGGAGGTGAAAAACTGTTTTTT
v_gene: TRBV7-2; abundance: .; d_gene: TRBD2; j_gene: TRBJ2-1; CDR3aa: CASSLQPASGVSYNEQFF; CDR3nt: TGTGCCAGCAGCTTACAGCCGGCTAGCGGGGTCTCCTACAATGAGCAGTTCTTC
v_gene: TRBV6-5; abundance: few; d_gene: TRBD1; j_gene: TRBJ1-6; CDR3aa: CASKGQGGSPLHF; CDR3nt: TGTGCCAGCAAAGGACAGGGGGGGTCACCCCTCCACTTT